The TCR beta chain under discussion was sequenced for a study of cytotoxic CD8 clonotypes in ibrutinib-treated CLL. Study background: After a median of around 68 months, roughly 15 patients stayed remitted and about 12 progressed; responses had been partial in around 25 and complete in 2. Study outcomes and limitations: At baseline, clonality was higher than in age-matched healthy donors and correlated with CD8+ counts.

Measured with immunoSEQ multiplex PCR; TCRdb has only the in-frame clones, and not every one. Here the sample spans over 140,000 clones, more than 75% being singletons. Comments on this clone: Its antigen is currently unknown.

V lost 2 bases and J lost 6, with 10 bases in between. Looked up from germline, CDR1 is MDHEN and CDR2 is SYDVKM. The CDR3 spans 13 residues. This TCR was recovered from a human donor with chronic lymphocytic leukemia. Here the sequenced sample was PBMCs, taken after 36 months of ibrutinib treatment. The V call is TRBV28, the J call TRBJ1-1; D ambiguous. CDR3 sequence (DNA): TGTGCCAGCAGTTTAGGAGGTGCCGCTGAAGCTTTCTTT. Translated, it gives CASSLGGAAEAFF.